This T cell receptor (beta chain) was recorded in a study of hypomethylating agent response in myelodysplastic syndrome. For the study at large: Hypomethylating treatment was azacitidine in 8 of 11, decitabine in 3 of 11. Response meant complete response or hematologic improvement; all other patients were non-responders. Study-wide findings and caveats: Analysis covered a small cohort of just approximately ten patients.

As regards this clone: The target antigen is unknown.

Two replicates of 200 ng each gave 400 ng DNA per sample, survey resolution. The table came from immunoSEQ multiplex PCR; TCRdb's copy has only in-frame clones and leaves some out. The repertoire holds some 6,900 clones, approximately 86% seen once, with under 20% in the top ten. Unmatched junction bases numbered 5, after V lost 0 bases and J lost 5 bases. CDR3 length: 15 amino acids. Germline assignment: CDR1 SGHAT and CDR2 FQNNGV. The sample in question was bone marrow, obtained before or after starting hypomethylating agent treatment for myelodysplastic syndrome (not recorded which). This clonotype was sampled from a human donor with myelodysplastic syndrome. The rearrangement joins TRBV11-2 to TRBJ2-5; 8 bases are shared with TRBD2. The CDR3 here is CASSLERGGGETQYF. CDR3 nucleotide sequence: TGTGCCAGCAGCTTAGAACGGGGGGGCGGGGAGACCCAGTACTTC. Full variable domain (remainder filled in from reference TRBV11-2 and TRBJ2-5): EAGVAQSPRYKIIEKRQSVAFWCNPISGHATLYWYQQILGQGPKLLIQFQNNGVVDDSQLPKDRFSAERLKGVDSTLKIQPAKLEDSAVYLCASSLERGGGETQYFGPGTRLLVL.